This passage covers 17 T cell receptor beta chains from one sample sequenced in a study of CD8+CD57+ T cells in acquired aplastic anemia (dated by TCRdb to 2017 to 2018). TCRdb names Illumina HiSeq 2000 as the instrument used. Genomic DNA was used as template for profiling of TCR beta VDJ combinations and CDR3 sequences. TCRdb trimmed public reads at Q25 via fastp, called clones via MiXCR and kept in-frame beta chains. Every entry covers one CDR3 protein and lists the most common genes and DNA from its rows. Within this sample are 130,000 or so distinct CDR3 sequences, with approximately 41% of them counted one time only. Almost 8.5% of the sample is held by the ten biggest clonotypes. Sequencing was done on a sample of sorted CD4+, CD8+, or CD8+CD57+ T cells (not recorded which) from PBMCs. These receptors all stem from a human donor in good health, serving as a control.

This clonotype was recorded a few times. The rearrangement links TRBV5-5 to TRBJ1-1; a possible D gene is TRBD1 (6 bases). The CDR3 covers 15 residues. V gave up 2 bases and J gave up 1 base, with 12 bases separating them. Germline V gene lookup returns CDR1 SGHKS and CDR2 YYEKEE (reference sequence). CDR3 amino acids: CASSLWAGENTEAFF. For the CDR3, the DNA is TGTGCCAGCAGCTTATGGGCAGGGGAGAACACTGAAGCTTTCTTT. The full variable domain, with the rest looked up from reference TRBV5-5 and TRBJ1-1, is DAGVTQSPTHLIKTRGQQVTLRCSPISGHKSVSWYQQVLGQGPQFIFQYYEKEERGRGNFPDRFSARQFPNYSSELNVNALLLGDSALYLCASSLWAGENTEAFFGQGTRLTVV.

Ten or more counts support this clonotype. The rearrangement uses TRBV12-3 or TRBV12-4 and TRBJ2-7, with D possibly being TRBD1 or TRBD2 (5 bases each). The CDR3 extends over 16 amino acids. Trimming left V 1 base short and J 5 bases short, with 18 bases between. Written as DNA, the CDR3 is TGTGCCAGCAGTTTAGGGGACCCCCTACGTTCCCACGAGCAGTACTTC. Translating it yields CASSLGDPLRSHEQYF.

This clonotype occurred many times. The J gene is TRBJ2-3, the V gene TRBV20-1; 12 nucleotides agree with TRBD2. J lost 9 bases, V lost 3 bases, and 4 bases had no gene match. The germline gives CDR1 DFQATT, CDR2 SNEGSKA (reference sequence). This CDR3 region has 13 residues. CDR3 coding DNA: TGCAGTGCTAGGGCTAGCGGGAGGGTGACGCAGTATTTT. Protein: CSARASGRVTQYF.

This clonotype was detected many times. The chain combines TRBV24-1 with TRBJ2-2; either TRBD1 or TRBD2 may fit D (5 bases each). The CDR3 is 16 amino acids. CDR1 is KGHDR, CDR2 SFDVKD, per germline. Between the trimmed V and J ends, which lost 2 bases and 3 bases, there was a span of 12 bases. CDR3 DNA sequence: TGTGCCACCAGTGATTCCGGGGCAGTTTACACCGGGGAGCTGTTTTTT. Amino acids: CATSDSGAVYTGELFF.

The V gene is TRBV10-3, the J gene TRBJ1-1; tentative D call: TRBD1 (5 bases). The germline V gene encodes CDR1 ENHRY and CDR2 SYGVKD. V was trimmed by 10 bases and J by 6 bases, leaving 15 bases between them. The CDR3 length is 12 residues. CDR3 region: CASSRGDSEAFF. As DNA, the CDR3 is TGTGCCAGTTCGCGGGGGGATTCTGAAGCTTTCTTT.

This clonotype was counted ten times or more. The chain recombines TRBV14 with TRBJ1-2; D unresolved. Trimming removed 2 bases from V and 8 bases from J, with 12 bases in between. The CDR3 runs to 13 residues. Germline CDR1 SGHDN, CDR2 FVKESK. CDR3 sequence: CASSQWSERGYTF. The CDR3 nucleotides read TGTGCCAGCAGCCAATGGTCCGAGCGCGGCTACACCTTC.

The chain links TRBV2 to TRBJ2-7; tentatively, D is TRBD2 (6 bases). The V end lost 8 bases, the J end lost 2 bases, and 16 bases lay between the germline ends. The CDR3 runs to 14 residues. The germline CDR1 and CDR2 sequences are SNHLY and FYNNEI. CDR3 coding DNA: TGTGCCAGCGGGACGGGAGTCCTTACCTACGAGCAGTACTTC. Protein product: CASGTGVLTYEQYF.

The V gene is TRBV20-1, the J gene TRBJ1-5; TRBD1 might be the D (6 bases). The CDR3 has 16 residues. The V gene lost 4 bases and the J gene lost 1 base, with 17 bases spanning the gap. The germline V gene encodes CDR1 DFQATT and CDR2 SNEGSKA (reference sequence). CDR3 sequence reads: CSATRRGGLSNQPQHF. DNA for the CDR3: TGCAGTGCTACCAGACGCGGGGGGCTAAGCAATCAGCCCCAGCATTTT.

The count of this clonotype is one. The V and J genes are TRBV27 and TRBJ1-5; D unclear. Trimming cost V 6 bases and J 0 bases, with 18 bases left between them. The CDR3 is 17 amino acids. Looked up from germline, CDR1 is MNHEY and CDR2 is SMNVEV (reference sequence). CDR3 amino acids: CASSLAPRTISNQPQHF. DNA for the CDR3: TGTGCCAGCAGCTTAGCGCCCAGGACGATTAGCAATCAGCCCCAGCATTTT.

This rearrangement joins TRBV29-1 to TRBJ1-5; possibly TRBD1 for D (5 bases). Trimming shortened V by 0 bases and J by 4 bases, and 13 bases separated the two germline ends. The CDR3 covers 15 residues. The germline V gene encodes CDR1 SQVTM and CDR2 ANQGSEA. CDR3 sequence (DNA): TGCAGCGTTGAAGATAGAGACAGAGGGAATCAGCCCCAGCATTTT. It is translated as CSVEDRDRGNQPQHF.

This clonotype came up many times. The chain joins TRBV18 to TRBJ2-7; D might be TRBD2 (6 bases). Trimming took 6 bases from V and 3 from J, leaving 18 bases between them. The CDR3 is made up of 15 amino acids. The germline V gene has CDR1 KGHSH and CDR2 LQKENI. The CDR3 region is CASSQFGVSGYEQYF. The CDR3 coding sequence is TGTGCCAGCTCGCAATTCGGGGTTAGCGGCTACGAGCAGTACTTC.

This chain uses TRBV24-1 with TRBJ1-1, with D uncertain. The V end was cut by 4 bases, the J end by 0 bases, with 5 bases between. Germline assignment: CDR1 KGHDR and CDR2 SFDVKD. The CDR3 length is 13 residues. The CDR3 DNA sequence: TGTGCCACCAGTGACCGGATGAACACTGAAGCTTTCTTT. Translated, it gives CATSDRMNTEAFF.

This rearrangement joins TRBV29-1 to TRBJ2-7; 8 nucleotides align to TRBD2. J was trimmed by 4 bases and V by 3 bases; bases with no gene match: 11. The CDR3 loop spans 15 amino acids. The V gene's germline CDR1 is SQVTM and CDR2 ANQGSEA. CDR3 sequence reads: CSVESARSGSYEQYF. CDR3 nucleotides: TGCAGCGTTGAGTCCGCTCGGAGCGGGAGTTACGAGCAGTACTTC.

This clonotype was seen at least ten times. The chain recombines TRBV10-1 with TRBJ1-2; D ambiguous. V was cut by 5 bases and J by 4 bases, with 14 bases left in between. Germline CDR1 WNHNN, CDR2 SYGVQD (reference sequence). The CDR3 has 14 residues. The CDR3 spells CASSHDGEAYGYTF. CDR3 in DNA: TGCGCCAGCAGTCACGACGGGGAGGCCTATGGCTACACCTTC.

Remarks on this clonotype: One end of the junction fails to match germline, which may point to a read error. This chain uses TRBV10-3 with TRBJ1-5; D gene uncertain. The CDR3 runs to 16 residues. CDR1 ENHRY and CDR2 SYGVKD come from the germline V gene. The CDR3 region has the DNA TGTGACATCAGTGATGCGGCGAGTCATAGCAATCAGCCCCAGCATTTT. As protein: CDISDAASHSNQPQHF.

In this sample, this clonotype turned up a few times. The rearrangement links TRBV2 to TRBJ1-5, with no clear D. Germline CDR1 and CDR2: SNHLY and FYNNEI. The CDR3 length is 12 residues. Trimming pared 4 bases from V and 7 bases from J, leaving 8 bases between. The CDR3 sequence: CASSGLGQPQHF. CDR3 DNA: TGTGCCAGCAGTGGGTTGGGGCAGCCCCAGCATTTT.

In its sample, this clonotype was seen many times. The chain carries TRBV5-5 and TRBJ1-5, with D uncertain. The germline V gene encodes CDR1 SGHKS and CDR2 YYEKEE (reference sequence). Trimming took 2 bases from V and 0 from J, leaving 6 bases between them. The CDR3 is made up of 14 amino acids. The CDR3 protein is CASSFVNSNQPQHF. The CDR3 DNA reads TGTGCCAGCAGCTTTGTGAATAGCAATCAGCCCCAGCATTTT.